The entry that follows covers one T cell receptor (beta chain) sequence. What it binds is unknown. MiXCR, run by TCRdb on the RT-PCR reads, gives a single entry per CDR3 protein. The top ten clones hold around 10% of a sample with hundreds of thousands of distinct CDR3 sequences, 20% to 25% of them seen once. The sample comes from a study of response to subunit inactivated influenza vaccine. Study outcomes and limitations: New T cells are recruited in small numbers by each seasonal influenza vaccination, according to the authors' suggestion.

Losses at the gene ends were 6 bases for V and 1 base for J; bases not matched to a gene: 6. The CDR3 contains 14 residues. CDR1 is DFQATT and CDR2 is SNEGSKA in the germline V gene (reference sequence). The chain joins TRBV20-1 to TRBJ2-3, with 8 bases aligning to TRBD1. The sequence came from a man aged 50 to 69 who received an inactivated influenza vaccine. The sequences come from PBMCs from blood, collected approximately 20 months after vaccination. The CDR3: CSASQGAGTDTQYF. In nucleotides, the CDR3 is TGCAGTGCAAGCCAGGGGGCTGGCACAGATACGCAGTATTTT.